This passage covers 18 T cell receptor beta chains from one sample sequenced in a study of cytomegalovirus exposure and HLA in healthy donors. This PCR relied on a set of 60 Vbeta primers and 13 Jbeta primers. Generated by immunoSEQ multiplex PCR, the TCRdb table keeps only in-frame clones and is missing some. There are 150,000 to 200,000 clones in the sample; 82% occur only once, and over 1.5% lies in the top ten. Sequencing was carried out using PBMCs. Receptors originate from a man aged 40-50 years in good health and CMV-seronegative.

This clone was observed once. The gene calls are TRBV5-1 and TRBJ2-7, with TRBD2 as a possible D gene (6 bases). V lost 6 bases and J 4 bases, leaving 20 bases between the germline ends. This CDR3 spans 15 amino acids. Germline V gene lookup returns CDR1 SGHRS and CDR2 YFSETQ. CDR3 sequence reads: CASNSGDSRQYEQYF. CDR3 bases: TGCGCCAGCAATTCTGGGGACTCCAGGCAGTACGAGCAGTACTTC.

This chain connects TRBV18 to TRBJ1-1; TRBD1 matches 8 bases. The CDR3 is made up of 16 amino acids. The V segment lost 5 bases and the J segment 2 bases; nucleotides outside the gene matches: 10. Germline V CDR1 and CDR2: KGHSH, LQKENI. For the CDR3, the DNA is TGTGCCAGCTCAACAGCTTCTACAGGGGGTAACACTGAAGCTTTCTTT. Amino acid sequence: CASSTASTGGNTEAFF.

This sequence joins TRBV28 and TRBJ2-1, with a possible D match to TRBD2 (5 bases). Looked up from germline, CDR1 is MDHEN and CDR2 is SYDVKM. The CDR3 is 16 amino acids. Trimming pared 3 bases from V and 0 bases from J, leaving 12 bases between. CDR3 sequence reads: CASSFRRGGSYNEQFF. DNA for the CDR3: TGTGCCAGCAGTTTTAGGAGAGGAGGCTCCTACAATGAGCAGTTCTTC.

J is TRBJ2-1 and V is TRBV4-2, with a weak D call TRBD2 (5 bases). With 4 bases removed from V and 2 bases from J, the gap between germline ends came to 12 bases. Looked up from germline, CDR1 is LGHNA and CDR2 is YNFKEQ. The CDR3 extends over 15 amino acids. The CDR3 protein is CASSPAVGTYNEQFF. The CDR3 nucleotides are TGTGCCAGCAGCCCAGCGGTGGGAACCTACAATGAGCAGTTCTTC.

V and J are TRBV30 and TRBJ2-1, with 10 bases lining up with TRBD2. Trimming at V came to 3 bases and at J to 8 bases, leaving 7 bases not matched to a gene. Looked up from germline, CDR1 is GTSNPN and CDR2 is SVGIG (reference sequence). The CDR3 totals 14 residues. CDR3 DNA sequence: TGTGCCTGGAGGCGGCTAGCGGGGGATTATGAGCAGTTCTTC. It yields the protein CAWRRLAGDYEQFF.

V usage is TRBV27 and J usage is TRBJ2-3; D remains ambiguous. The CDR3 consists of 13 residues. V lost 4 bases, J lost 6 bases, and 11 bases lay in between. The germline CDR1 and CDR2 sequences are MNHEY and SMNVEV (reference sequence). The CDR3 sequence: CASSSNHGDTQYF. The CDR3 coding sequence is TGTGCCAGCAGTTCCAATCACGGGGATACGCAGTATTTT.

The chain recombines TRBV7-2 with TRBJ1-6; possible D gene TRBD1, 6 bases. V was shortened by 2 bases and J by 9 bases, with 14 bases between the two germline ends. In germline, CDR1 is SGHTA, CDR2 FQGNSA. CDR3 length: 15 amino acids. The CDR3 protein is CASSLQGRGGSPLHF. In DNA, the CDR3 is TGTGCCAGCAGCTTACAGGGGCGAGGGGGTTCACCCCTCCACTTT.

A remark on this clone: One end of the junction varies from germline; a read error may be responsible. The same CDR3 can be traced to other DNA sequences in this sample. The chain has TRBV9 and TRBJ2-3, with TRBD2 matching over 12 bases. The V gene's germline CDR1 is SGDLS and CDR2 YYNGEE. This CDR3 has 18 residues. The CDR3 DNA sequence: TGTGCCAGCAGCGTGGGGAGACTAGCGGGAGTGACGAGGGATACGCAGTATTTC. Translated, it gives CASSVGRLAGVTRDTQYF.

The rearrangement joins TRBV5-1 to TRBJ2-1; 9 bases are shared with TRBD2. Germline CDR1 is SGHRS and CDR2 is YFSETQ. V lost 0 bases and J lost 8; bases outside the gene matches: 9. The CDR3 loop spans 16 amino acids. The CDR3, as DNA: TGCGCCAGCAGCTTGGCCGGGCTAGCGGGAAAATATGAGCAGTTCTTC. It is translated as CASSLAGLAGKYEQFF. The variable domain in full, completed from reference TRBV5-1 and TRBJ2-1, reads KAGVTQTPRYLIKTRGQQVTLSCSPISGHRSVSWYQQTPGQGLQFLFEYFSETQRNKGNFPGRFSGRQFSNSRSEMNVSTLELGDSALYLCASSLAGLAGKYEQFFGPGTRLTVL.

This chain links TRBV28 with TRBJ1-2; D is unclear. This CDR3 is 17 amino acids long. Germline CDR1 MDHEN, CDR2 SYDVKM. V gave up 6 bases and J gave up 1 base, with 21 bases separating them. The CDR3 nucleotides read TGTGCCAGCAGCCCTGGAGGAACAGAACTAATTAACTATGGCTACACCTTC. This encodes CASSPGGTELINYGYTF.

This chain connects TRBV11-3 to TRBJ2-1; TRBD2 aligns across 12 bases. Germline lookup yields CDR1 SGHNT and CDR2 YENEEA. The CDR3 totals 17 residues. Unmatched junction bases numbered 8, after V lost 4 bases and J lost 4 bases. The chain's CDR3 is CASSSKTLAGGYNEQFF. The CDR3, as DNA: TGTGCCAGCAGCTCTAAAACACTAGCGGGGGGATACAATGAGCAGTTCTTC.

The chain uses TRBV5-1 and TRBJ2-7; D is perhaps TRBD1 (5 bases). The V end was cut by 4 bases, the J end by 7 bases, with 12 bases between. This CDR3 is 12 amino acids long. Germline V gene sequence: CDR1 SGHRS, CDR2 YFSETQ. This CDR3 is CASSEDTNEQYF. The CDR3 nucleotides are TGCGCCAGCAGCGAGGACACAAATGAGCAGTACTTC.

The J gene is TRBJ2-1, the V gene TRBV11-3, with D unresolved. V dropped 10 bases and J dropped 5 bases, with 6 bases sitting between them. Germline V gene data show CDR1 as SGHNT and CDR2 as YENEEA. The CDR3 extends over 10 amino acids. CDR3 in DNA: TGTGCCACCTTTAACAATGAGCAGTTCTTC. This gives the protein CATFNNEQFF.

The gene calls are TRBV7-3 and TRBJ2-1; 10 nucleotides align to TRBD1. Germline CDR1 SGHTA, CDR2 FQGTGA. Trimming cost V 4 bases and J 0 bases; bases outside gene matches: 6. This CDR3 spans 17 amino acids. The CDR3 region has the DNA TGTGCCAGCAGCTCAACCGGGACAGGGGTCTCCTACAATGAGCAGTTCTTC. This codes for CASSSTGTGVSYNEQFF.

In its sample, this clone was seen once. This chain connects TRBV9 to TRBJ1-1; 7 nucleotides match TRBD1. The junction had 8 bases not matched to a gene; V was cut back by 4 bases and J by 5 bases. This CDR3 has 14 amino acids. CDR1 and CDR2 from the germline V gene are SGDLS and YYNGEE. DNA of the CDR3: TGTGCCAGCAGCCCCCTGACAGGGCGGACTGAAGCTTTCTTT. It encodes CASSPLTGRTEAFF. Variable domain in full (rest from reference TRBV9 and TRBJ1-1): DSGVTQTPKHLITATGQRVTLRCSPRSGDLSVYWYQQSLDQGLQFLIQYYNGEERAKGNILERFSAQQFPDLHSELNLSSLELGDSALYFCASSPLTGRTEAFFGQGTRLTVV.

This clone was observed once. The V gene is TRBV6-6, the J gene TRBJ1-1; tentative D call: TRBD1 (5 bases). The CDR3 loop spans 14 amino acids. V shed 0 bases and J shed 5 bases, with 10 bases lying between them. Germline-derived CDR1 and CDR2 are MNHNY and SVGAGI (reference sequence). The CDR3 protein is CASSYSSRQTEAFF. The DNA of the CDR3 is TGTGCCAGCAGTTACTCCTCCCGACAGACTGAAGCTTTCTTT.

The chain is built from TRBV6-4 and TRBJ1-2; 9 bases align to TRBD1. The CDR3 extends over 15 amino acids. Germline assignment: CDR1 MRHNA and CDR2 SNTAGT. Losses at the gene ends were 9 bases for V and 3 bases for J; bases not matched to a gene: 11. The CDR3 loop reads CARVIQGARDYGYTF. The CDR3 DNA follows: TGTGCCAGAGTCATACAGGGGGCGCGGGACTATGGCTACACCTTC.

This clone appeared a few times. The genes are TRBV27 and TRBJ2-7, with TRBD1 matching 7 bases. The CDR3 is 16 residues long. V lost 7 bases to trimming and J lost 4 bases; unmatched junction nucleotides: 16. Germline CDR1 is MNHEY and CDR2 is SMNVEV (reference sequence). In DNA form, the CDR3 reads TGTGCCAGCAACGACAGGGTTTCGGGTTCCACATACGAGCAGTACTTC. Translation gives CASNDRVSGSTYEQYF.